The present T cell receptor (beta chain) was sequenced within a study of shared clonotypes between healthy human individuals. Study information: Plates per donor: three CD4 naive, three CD4 memory, two CD8 naive, one CD8 memory.

The CDR3 covers 16 residues. The trim removed 2 bases at V and 2 bases at J, leaving 3 bases unmatched. The germline CDR1 and CDR2 sequences are MNHEY and SMNVEV (reference sequence). The protocol was immunoSEQ multiplex PCR, while the TCRdb copy is restricted to in-frame clones and leaves out a portion. The sample has millions of clones; about 95% are singletons. Naive CD8 cells lacked CD45RO, underwent positive selection for CCR7 and left out terminally differentiated effector memory CD45RA+ cells. The sequenced material came from naive CD8+ T cells sorted from blood. This chain links TRBV27 with TRBJ1-5; 10 nucleotides line up with TRBD1. The receptor comes from a man younger than 35 in good health. CDR3 DNA sequence: TGTGCCAGCAGTTTACTAGGGACAGGGGGCAATCAGCCCCAGCATTTT. Encoded protein: CASSLLGTGGNQPQHF.